This T cell receptor beta chain was recovered during a study of T cell repertoires in cytomegalovirus infection. Study overall: Matching HLA type and CMV infection were both indicated by public TCR beta signatures. Study conclusions and caveats: Of the TCR beta families, the public ones yielded a cumulative frequency that identified carriers of CMV plus the relevant HLA.

Remarks on this clonotype: Antigen specificity is unknown.

Germline V lookup: CDR1 MNHNY, CDR2 SVGAGI (reference sequence). V gave up 1 base and J gave up 4 bases; unmatched junction bases: 10. The length of the CDR3 is 17 residues. One entry per CDR3 protein, called by TCRdb with MiXCR from the reads. Among around 39,000 distinct CDR3 sequences listed, around half were seen once. This chain joins TRBV6-6 and TRBJ2-1, with TRBD2 matching over 7 bases. The TCR was taken from a human donor in good health (CMV status not recorded). Some clones in this sample may be carry-over from other donors' samples. The specimen comprised CD8+ T cells from cultured PBMCs, sampled from culture after CMV antigen stimulation. The CDR3 sequence: CASSYWGRSGVYNEQFF. CDR3 coding DNA: TGTGCCAGCAGTTACTGGGGGAGAAGCGGGGTATACAATGAGCAGTTCTTC.